This TCR beta chain was sequenced in a study of T cells after posttransplantation cyclophosphamide listed by TCRdb under 2016. As for the study more broadly: Using TRB sequencing, the study followed how the T cell repertoire rebuilt after myeloablative bone marrow transplantation with posttransplantation cyclophosphamide given as GVHD prophylaxis. Public TRB sequences were queried against a database of over 3,600 sequences associated with responses to pathogens, tumor antigens, self-antigens and alloantigens. In 3 patients, TRB sequencing was also performed on up to roughly 3 more blood samples taken 2 to 5.2 years after transplant, and in 4 patients, pretransplant blood was also TRB-sequenced. Samples from about 33 PTCy-treated patients, along with samples from roughly 16 of their related bone marrow donors, underwent antigen receptor sequencing. Because TRA and TRB clonality correlated tightly in under 10 samples, later TCR analyses were limited to TRB. Blood from all 35 or so PTCy patients who had 1-year posttransplant specimens underwent TRB sequencing.

What the authors observed across the whole study: Across 45 patients, recipient CMV seropositivity and CMV reactivation were highly associated with TRB clonality; PTCy diversity was similar to CNI/methotrexate controls. Donor-recipient similarity was low at 1-2 months but rose over the first year, and later blood repertoires were often dominated by donor CD8+ memory clones. The TRB repertoires of T cells infiltrating skin or the GI tract showed only limited overlap with the TRB repertoires found in blood.

The time point label corresponds to: posttransplant day relative to BM transplant. The treatment or condition label for this specimen denotes: high-dose cyclophosphamide on days +3 and +4 as single-agent GVHD prophylaxis. For conditioning, the PTCy patients got busulfan and fludarabine, then a related or unrelated marrow graft, followed by cyclophosphamide on days +3 and +4. PTCy-treated patients were drawn from a prospective multi-institutional clinical trial. Peripheral blood and bone marrow mononuclear cells were isolated by Ficoll-Hypaque density centrifugation and were cryopreserved. TRB sequencing used genomic DNA with the immunoSEQ assay at survey resolution or the hsTCRB kit. In the source study's methods: The immunoSEQ software handled initial read processing, and the LymphoSeq R package was used for repertoire analyses. Clonality was calculated as 1 minus normalized Shannon entropy, and the Gini coefficient was also calculated for each TRB dataset. Phenotypes of unsorted samples were inferred by mapping TRB sequences from sorted subsets of the recipient or donor onto unsorted samples of the same recipient. In TCRdb, the immuneACCESS table is reduced to in-frame sequences with V and J assigned. These tables do not hold every clone; where another copy was compared, an unresolved V gene accounts for under half, and the others remain unexplained. The DNA was the basis for D and trimming; V, J and clone size are from that table. Here the sample lists around 7,500 clones, none seen once only. Less than 6% of the sample is in the top ten clones.

At least ten counts were recorded for this clone. This clone's antigen is unknown. No much larger clone is present one base from it, and per-base qualities are unavailable. The CDR3 goes from the cysteine to the phenylalanine over 11 residues. CDR3 DNA only is kept here, 33 bases in frame from base 1. V and J are truncated by 6 bases and 6 bases respectively, leaving an intervening sequence of 8 bases. CDR1 MNHEY and CDR2 SMNVEV were looked up in the germline V gene (reference sequence). Sequenced material: PBMCs, taken after allogeneic stem cell transplant with posttransplant cyclophosphamide. The V and J genes are TRBV27 and TRBJ1-1, with no confidently assigned D gene. The sequence derives from a male patient aged 18 to 29 who received an allogeneic stem cell transplant from an unrelated donor, was CMV-positive, and had acute and chronic GVHD. After transplantation, some T cells may belong to the graft donor instead of the recipient. In nucleotide form, the sequence is TGTGCCAGCAGATCCCGGGCTGAAGCTTTCTTT. The resulting protein is CASRSRAEAFF.